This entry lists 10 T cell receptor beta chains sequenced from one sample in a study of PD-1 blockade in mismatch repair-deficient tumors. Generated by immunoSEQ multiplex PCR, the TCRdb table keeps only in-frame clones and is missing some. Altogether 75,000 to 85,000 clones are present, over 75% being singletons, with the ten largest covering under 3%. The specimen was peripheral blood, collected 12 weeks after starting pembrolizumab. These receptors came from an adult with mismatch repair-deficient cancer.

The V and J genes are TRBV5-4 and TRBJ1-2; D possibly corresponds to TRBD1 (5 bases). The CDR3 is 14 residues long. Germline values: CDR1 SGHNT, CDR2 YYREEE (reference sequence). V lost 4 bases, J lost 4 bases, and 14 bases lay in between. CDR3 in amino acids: CASSRPQGPYGYTF. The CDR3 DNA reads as TGTGCCAGCAGCCGTCCCCAGGGACCCTATGGCTACACCTTC.

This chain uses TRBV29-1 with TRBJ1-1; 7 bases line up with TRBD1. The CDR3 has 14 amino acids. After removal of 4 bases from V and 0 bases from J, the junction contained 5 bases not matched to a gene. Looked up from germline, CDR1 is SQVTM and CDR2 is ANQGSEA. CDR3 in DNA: TGCAGCGTTGTTGGCAGGGGGATGAACACTGAAGCTTTCTTT. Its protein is CSVVGRGMNTEAFF.

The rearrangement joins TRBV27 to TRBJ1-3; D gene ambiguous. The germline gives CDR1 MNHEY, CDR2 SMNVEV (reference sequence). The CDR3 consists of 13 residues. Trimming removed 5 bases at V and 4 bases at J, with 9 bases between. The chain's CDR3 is CASSLTGGNTIYF. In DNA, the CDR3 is TGTGCCAGCAGTCTTACGGGAGGAAACACCATATATTTT.

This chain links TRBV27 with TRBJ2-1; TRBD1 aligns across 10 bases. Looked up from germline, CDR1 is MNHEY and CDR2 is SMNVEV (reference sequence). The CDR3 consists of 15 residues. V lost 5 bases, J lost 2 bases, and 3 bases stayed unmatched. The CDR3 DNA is TGTGCCAGCAGTCCGGGGACAGGGGCCTACAATGAGCAGTTCTTC. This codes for CASSPGTGAYNEQFF.

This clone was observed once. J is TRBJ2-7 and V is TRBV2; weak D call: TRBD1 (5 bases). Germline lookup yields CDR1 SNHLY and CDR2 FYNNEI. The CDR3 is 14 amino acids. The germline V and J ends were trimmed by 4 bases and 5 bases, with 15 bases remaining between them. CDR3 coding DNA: TGTGCCAGCAGTGCGGGCCAGGGTGTCGACGAGCAGTACTTC. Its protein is CASSAGQGVDEQYF.

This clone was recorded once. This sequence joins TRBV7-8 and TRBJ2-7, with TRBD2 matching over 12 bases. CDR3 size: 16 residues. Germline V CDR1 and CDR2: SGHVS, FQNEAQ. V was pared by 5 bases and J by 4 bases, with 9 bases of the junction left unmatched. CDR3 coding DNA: TGTGCCAGCAGCGTGGGACTAGCGGGCGAAACATACGAGCAGTACTTC. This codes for CASSVGLAGETYEQYF.

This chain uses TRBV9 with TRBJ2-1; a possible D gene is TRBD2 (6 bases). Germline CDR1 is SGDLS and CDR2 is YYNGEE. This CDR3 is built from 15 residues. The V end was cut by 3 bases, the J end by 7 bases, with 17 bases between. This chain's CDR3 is CASSASGRGSNEQFF. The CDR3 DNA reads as TGTGCCAGCAGCGCGAGCGGGCGGGGTTCGAATGAGCAGTTCTTC.

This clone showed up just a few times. The CDR3 region is CASSRTTTGTGELFF. For the CDR3, the DNA is TGTGCCAGTAGCCGGACTACTACTGGAACTGGGGAGCTGTTTTTT. V gene TRBV19 combines with J gene TRBJ2-2; possible D gene TRBD2, 6 bases. Germline V lookup: CDR1 LNHDA, CDR2 SQIVND (reference sequence). CDR3 size: 15 residues. The germline V and J ends were trimmed by 6 bases and 8 bases, with 19 bases remaining between them.

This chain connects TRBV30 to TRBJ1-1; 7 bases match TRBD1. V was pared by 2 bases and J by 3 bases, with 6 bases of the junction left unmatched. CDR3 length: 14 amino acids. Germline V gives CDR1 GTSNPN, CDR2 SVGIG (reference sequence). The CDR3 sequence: CAWSLDRAYTEAFF. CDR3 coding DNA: TGTGCCTGGAGTCTCGACAGGGCTTACACTGAAGCTTTCTTT.

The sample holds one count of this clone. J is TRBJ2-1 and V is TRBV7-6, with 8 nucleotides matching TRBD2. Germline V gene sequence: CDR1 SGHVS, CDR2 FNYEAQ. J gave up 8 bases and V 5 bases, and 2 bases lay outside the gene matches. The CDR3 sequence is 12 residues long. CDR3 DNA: TGTGCCAGCAGCGCGCGGGGGGATGAGCAGTTCTTC. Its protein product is CASSARGDEQFF. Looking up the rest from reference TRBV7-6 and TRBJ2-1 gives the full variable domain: GAGVSQSPRYKVTKRGQDVALRCDPISGHVSLYWYRQALGQGPEFLTYFNYEAQQDKSGLPNDRFSAERPEGSISTLTIQRTEQRDSAMYRCASSARGDEQFFGPGTRLTVL.